A single sample is the source of the 22 T cell receptor beta chains below, sequenced in a study of T cell repertoires in cytomegalovirus infection. The antigens of these receptors remain unknown. TCRdb redid the calling of the reads with MiXCR, one entry per CDR3 protein. The table lists 900,000 to 950,000 distinct CDR3 sequences, around 32% of them singletons. Sequences were derived from cultured CD8+ T cells from PBMCs, sampled from culture after CMV antigen stimulation. The receptors shown here come from a human donor in good health (CMV status not recorded). Some clones in this sample may be carry-over from other donors' samples.

The rearrangement links TRBV7-9 to TRBJ2-1; D is ambiguous. Germline loops: CDR1 SEHNR, CDR2 FQNEAQ (reference sequence). Trimming shortened V by 1 base and J by 5 bases, and 9 bases separated the two germline ends. The CDR3 totals 14 residues. CDR3 sequence: CASSLEGWNNEQFF. CDR3 nucleotides: TGTGCCAGCAGCTTAGAAGGTTGGAACAATGAGCAGTTCTTC.

This chain joins TRBV4-1 and TRBJ1-6; D not resolved. The CDR3 consists of 15 residues. CDR1 MGHRA and CDR2 YSYEKL come from the germline V gene. V was shortened by 8 bases and J by 7 bases, with 18 bases between the two germline ends. This chain's CDR3 is CASAIRAEPNSPLHF. The CDR3 bases are TGCGCCAGCGCCATAAGAGCAGAACCCAATTCACCCCTCCACTTT.

In this sample, this clonotype turned up a few times. The chain uses TRBV7-2 and TRBJ1-2; D is perhaps TRBD1 (5 bases). The germline V gene encodes CDR1 SGHTA and CDR2 FQGNSA. The CDR3 contains 12 residues. The V end was cut by 10 bases, the J end by 5 bases, with 14 bases between. The CDR3 loop reads CATVGEVYGYTF. The CDR3, as DNA: TGTGCCACCGTAGGGGAGGTATATGGCTACACCTTC.

This clonotype was observed a handful of times. The chain recombines TRBV7-9 with TRBJ2-1, with a possible D match to TRBD1 (6 bases). CDR1 and CDR2 from the germline V gene are SEHNR and FQNEAQ (reference sequence). The CDR3 covers 12 residues. V was clipped by 3 bases and J by 9 bases, with 9 bases between them. The CDR3 here is CASSFGGFEQFF. The CDR3 DNA sequence: TGTGCCAGCAGCTTTGGGGGCTTTGAGCAGTTCTTC.

This clonotype was observed at least ten times. J is TRBJ2-7 and V is TRBV7-8, with TRBD1 identical over 7 bases. Per the germline V gene, CDR1 is SGHVS and CDR2 is FQNEAQ. The CDR3 contains 15 residues. Losses at the gene ends were 4 bases for V and 0 bases for J; bases not matched to a gene: 6. DNA for the CDR3: TGTGCCAGCAGCTCGAGACAGGGCAGCTCCTACGAGCAGTACGTC. Amino acid sequence: CASSSRQGSSYEQYV.

This clonotype was picked up a small number of times. The chain combines TRBV4-1 with TRBJ2-1; 8 bases are a match to TRBD1. Germline V gene lookup returns CDR1 MGHRA and CDR2 YSYEKL. V lost 2 bases to trimming and J lost 0 bases; unmatched junction nucleotides: 6. This CDR3 has 17 residues. The CDR3 sequence is CASSQPVTGVSYNEQFF. DNA for the CDR3: TGCGCCAGCAGCCAACCCGTGACAGGGGTCTCCTACAATGAGCAGTTCTTC.

The chain has TRBV19 and TRBJ1-2; tentatively, D is TRBD1 (5 bases). Trimming removed 5 bases at V and 5 bases at J, with 12 bases between. The CDR3 consists of 13 residues. Germline CDR1 and CDR2: LNHDA and SQIVND (reference sequence). CDR3 in amino acids: CASSPGGEYGYTF. The CDR3 bases are TGTGCCAGTAGTCCCGGGGGGGAGTATGGCTACACCTTC.

This rearrangement joins TRBV13 to TRBJ1-6; D not certain. Trimming removed 5 bases at V and 11 bases at J, with 10 bases between. Looked up from germline, CDR1 is PRHDT and CDR2 is FYEKMQ (reference sequence). CDR3 length equals 12 residues. CDR3 amino acids: CASSLSAPPLHF. For the CDR3, the DNA is TGTGCCAGCAGCCTTTCCGCCCCACCCCTCCACTTT.

This clonotype was detected once. The chain recombines TRBV2 with TRBJ1-6; TRBD1 matches 9 bases. The CDR3 is 15 amino acids. V shed 8 bases, J shed 7 bases, and the junction held 9 bases outside the gene matches. CDR1 SNHLY and CDR2 FYNNEI come from the germline V gene. In nucleotides, the CDR3 is TGTGCCAGCTCACAGGGGGCCTCGATGAATTCACCCCTCCACTTT. Translated, it gives CASSQGASMNSPLHF.

This clonotype was seen a few times. V gene TRBV6-6 combines with J gene TRBJ1-5; TRBD1 is a possible D gene (5 bases). Germline CDR1 and CDR2: MNHNY and SVGAGI (reference sequence). The ends were cut back, 6 bases at V and 7 bases at J, with 10 bases in the middle. The CDR3 covers 12 residues. CDR3 residues: CASRPAGQPQHF. In DNA form, the CDR3 reads TGTGCCAGCAGACCCGCAGGGCAGCCCCAGCATTTT.

This clonotype appeared many times. The chain carries TRBV7-8 and TRBJ1-1, with 9 nucleotides matching TRBD1. This CDR3 region has 13 residues. V dropped 11 bases and J dropped 2; count of bases not matched to a gene: 6. The germline V gene encodes CDR1 SGHVS and CDR2 FQNEAQ. The CDR3 DNA is TGTGCCGGGGCGGGACAGGGCAACACTGAAGCTTTCTTT. Translated: CAGAGQGNTEAFF. The whole variable domain, remainder taken from reference TRBV7-8 and TRBJ1-1, is GAGVSQSPRYKVAKRGQDVALRCDPISGHVSLFWYQQALGQGPEFLTYFQNEAQLDKSGLPSDRFFAERPEGSVSTLKIQRTQQEDSAVYLCAGAGQGNTEAFFGQGTRLTVV.

This clonotype has just a few counts. V is TRBV6-6 and J is TRBJ2-4, with D uncertain. This CDR3 spans 16 amino acids. V was trimmed by 1 base and J by 3 bases, leaving 13 bases between them. Germline V lookup: CDR1 MNHNY, CDR2 SVGAGI (reference sequence). The CDR3 coding sequence is TGTGCCAGCAGTTACTTGGCTCCCTGGGACAAAAACATTCAGTACTTC. Its translation is CASSYLAPWDKNIQYF.

This clonotype was picked up many times. CDR3 residues: CASSAPGQAYEQYF. CDR3 nucleotide sequence: TGTGCCAGCAGCGCACCGGGACAGGCCTACGAGCAGTACTTC. The V call is TRBV7-9, the J call TRBJ2-7; 8 bases line up with TRBD1. The CDR3 spans 14 residues. V dropped 5 bases and J dropped 2; count of bases not matched to a gene: 5. Per the germline V gene, CDR1 is SEHNR and CDR2 is FQNEAQ (reference sequence).

The chain couples TRBV6-1 to TRBJ1-5; D call uncertain. The ends were cut back, 5 bases at V and 0 bases at J, with 11 bases in the middle. Germline CDR1 and CDR2: MNHNS and SASEGT. This CDR3 is built from 15 residues. The CDR3 reads CASSPHGGSNQPQHF. Here the CDR3 DNA reads TGTGCCAGCAGTCCCCATGGCGGTAGCAATCAGCCCCAGCATTTT.

Concerning this clonotype: A much larger clone differs by one base, so this may be a read error. J is TRBJ1-5 and V is TRBV4-1; D possibly corresponds to TRBD1 (5 bases). The CDR3 is made up of 24 amino acids. Germline-derived CDR1 and CDR2 are MGHRA and YSYEKL. CDR3: CAGSHDNPGTTISIRAYSNQPQHF. In nucleotides, the CDR3 is TGCGCCGGCAGCCACGATAACCCCGGGACGACAATCTCAATAAGGGCTTATAGCAATCAGCCCCAGCATTTT.

V and J are TRBV2 and TRBJ1-3; D ambiguous. The V gene's germline CDR1 is SNHLY and CDR2 FYNNEI. V was clipped by 8 bases and J by 0 bases, with 11 bases between them. The CDR3 is 14 residues long. CDR3 sequence reads: CASLSRYSGNTIYF. CDR3 nucleotide sequence: TGTGCCAGCCTATCACGCTACTCTGGAAACACCATATATTTT. The full variable domain, completed using reference TRBV2 and TRBJ1-3, is EPEVTQTPSHQVTQMGQEVILRCVPISNHLYFYWYRQILGQKVEFLVSFYNNEISEKSEIFDDQFSVERPDGSNFTLKIRSTKLEDSAMYFCASLSRYSGNTIYFGEGSWLTVV.

The rearrangement uses TRBV6-6 and TRBJ2-6, with 7 bases fitting TRBD1. Unmatched junction bases numbered 10, after V lost 10 bases and J lost 1 base. Germline loops: CDR1 MNHNY, CDR2 SVGAGI (reference sequence). The CDR3 covers 16 residues. CDR3 amino acids: CAIPTGMRSGANVLTF. As DNA, the CDR3 is TGTGCCATCCCGACAGGGATGCGATCTGGGGCCAACGTCCTGACTTTC.

This sequence joins TRBV7-9 and TRBJ2-1; D is uncertain. The V end was cut by 2 bases, the J end by 6 bases, with 5 bases between. CDR1 is SEHNR, CDR2 FQNEAQ, per germline (reference sequence). The CDR3 covers 12 residues. This CDR3 is CASSLSLNEQFF. The CDR3 region has the DNA TGTGCCAGCAGCTTAAGCCTCAATGAGCAGTTCTTC.

This clonotype has at least ten counts. The CDR3 reads CASSLSTGAGSYNEQFF. The CDR3 nucleotides read TGTGCCAGCAGCCTCTCAACGGGAGCGGGCTCCTACAATGAGCAGTTCTTC. The genes are TRBV7-2 and TRBJ2-1; TRBD2 might be the D (6 bases). The V gene lost 5 bases and the J gene lost 0 bases, with 17 bases spanning the gap. The CDR3 runs 17 residues. Germline lookup yields CDR1 SGHTA and CDR2 FQGNSA. The variable domain in full, completed from reference TRBV7-2 and TRBJ2-1, reads GAGVSQSPSNKVTEKGKDVELRCDPISGHTALYWYRQSLGQGLEFLIYFQGNSAPDKSGLPSDRFSAERTGGSVSTLTIQRTQQEDSAVYLCASSLSTGAGSYNEQFFGPGTRLTVL.

This clonotype was seen only a few times. The J gene is TRBJ2-5, the V gene TRBV3-1, with TRBD1 identical over 8 bases. Germline loops: CDR1 LGHDT, CDR2 YNNKEL (reference sequence). J lost 4 bases, V lost 2 bases, and 12 bases had no gene match. The CDR3 contains 17 residues. The CDR3 reads CASSQMRQGPVRETQYF. The CDR3 DNA follows: TGTGCCAGCAGCCAAATGAGACAGGGGCCTGTGAGAGAGACCCAGTACTTC.

This clonotype was recorded only once. The V gene is TRBV10-3, the J gene TRBJ2-1; 12 nucleotides line up with TRBD2. V lost 10 bases and J lost 4; bases outside the gene matches: 2. The CDR3 has 13 amino acids. The germline V gene encodes CDR1 ENHRY and CDR2 SYGVKD. CDR3 DNA: TGTGCCACAACTAGCGGGGGGTACAATGAGCAGTTCTTC. Translated, it gives CATTSGGYNEQFF.

The sample holds many counts of this clonotype. The CDR3 DNA follows: TGTGCCAGCAGCACCGGGACGGTTCCCCAAGAGACCCAGTACTTC. This codes for CASSTGTVPQETQYF. The V call is TRBV7-6, the J call TRBJ2-5, with D perhaps TRBD1 or TRBD2 (5 bases each). From germline, CDR1 is SGHVS and CDR2 FNYEAQ. This CDR3 spans 15 amino acids. Trimming left V 5 bases short and J 1 base short, with 14 bases between.